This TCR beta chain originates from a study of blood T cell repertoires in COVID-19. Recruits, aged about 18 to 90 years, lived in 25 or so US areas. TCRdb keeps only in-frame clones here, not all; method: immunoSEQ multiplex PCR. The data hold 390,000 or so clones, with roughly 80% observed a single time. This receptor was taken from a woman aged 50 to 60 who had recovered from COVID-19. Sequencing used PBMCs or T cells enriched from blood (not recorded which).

CDR3 protein: CASNHGGPGTQYF. The CDR3 DNA sequence: TGTGCCAGCAACCACGGGGGGCCGGGTACGCAGTATTTT. The chain carries TRBV7-2 and TRBJ2-3; D perhaps matches TRBD2 (7 bases). Germline V lookup: CDR1 SGHTA, CDR2 FQGNSA. Trimming cost V 7 bases and J 8 bases, with 16 bases left between them. The CDR3 covers 13 residues.